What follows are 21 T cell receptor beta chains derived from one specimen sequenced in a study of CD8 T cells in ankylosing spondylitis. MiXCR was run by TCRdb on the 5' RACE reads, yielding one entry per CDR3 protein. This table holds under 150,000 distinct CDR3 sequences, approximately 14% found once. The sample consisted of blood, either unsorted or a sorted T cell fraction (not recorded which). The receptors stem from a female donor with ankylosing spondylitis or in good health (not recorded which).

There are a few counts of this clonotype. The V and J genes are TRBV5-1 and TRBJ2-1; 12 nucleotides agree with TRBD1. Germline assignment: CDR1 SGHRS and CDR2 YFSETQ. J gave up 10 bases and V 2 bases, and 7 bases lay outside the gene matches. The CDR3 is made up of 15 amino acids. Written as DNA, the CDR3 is TGCGCCAGCAGCTTAACGGGACAGGGGGCGGTCGAGCAGTTCTTC. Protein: CASSLTGQGAVEQFF.

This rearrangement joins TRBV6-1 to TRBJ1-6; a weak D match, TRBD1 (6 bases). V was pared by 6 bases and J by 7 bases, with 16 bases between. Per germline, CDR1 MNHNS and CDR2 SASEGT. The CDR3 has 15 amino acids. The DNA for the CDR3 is TGTGCCAGCAGCAGGGACATCGGCGGCAATTCACCCCTCCACTTT. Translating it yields CASSRDIGGNSPLHF.

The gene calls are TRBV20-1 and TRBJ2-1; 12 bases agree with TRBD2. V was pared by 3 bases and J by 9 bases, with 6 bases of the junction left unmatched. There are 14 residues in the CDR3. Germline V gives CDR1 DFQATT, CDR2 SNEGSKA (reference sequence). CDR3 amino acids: CSASRLAGVAEQFF. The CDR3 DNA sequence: TGCAGTGCTAGTAGACTAGCGGGAGTCGCTGAGCAGTTCTTC.

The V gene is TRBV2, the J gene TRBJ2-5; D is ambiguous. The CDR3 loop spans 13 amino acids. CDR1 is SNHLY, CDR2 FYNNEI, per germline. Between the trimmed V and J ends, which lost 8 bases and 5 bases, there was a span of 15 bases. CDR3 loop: CASAVPGVETQYF. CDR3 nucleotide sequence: TGTGCCAGCGCGGTCCCTGGGGTGGAGACCCAGTACTTC.

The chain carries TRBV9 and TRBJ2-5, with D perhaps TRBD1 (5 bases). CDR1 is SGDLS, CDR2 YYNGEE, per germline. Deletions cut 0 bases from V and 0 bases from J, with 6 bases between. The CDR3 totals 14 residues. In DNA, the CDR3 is TGTGCCAGCAGCGTAGACAGGTACCAAGAGACCCAGTACTTC. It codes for CASSVDRYQETQYF.

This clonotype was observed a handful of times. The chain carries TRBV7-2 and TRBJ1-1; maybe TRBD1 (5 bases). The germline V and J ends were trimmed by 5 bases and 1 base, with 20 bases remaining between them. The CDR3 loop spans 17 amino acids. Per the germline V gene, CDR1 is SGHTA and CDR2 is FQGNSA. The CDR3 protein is CASSPAVRWTKNTEAFF. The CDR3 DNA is TGTGCCAGCAGCCCCGCTGTGCGATGGACAAAGAACACTGAAGCTTTCTTT.

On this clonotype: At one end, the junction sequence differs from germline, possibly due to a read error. CDR3 DNA sequence: TGTGCCAGCAGTGAACCCATTCTGAACACTGAAGCTTTCTTC. This codes for CASSEPILNTEAFF. The chain combines TRBV6-1 with TRBJ1-1, with unresolved D. CDR3 length: 14 amino acids. The germline CDR1 and CDR2 sequences are MNHNS and SASEGT.

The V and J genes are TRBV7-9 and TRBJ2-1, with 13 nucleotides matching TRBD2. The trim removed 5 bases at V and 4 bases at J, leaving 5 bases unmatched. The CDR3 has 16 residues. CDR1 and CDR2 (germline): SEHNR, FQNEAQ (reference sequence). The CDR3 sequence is CASSTSTSGRYNEQFF. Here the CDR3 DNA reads TGTGCCAGCAGCACTTCGACTAGCGGGAGGTACAATGAGCAGTTCTTC.

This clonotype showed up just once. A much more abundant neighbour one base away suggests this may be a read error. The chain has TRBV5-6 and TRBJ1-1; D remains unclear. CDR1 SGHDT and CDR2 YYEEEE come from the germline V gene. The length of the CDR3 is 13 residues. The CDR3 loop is CASSLLLNTKAFF. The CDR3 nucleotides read TGTGCCAGCAGCTTGCTGTTAAACACTAAAGCTTTCTTT.

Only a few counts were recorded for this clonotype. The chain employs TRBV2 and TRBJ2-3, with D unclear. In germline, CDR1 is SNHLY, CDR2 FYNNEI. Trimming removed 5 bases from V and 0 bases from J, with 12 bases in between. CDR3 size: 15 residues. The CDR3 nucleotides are TGTGCCAGCAGTCTCATTTCATCTAGCACAGATACGCAGTATTTT. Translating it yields CASSLISSSTDTQYF. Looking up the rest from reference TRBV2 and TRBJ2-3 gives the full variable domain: EPEVTQTPSHQVTQMGQEVILRCVPISNHLYFYWYRQILGQKVEFLVSFYNNEISEKSEIFDDQFSVERPDGSNFTLKIRSTKLEDSAMYFCASSLISSSTDTQYFGPGTRLTVL.

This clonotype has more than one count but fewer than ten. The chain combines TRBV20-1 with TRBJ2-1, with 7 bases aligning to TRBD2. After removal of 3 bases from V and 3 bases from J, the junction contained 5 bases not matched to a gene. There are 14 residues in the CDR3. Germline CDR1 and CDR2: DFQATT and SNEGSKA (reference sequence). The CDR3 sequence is CSARGGKSYNEQFF. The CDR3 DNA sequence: TGCAGTGCTAGGGGAGGGAAGAGCTACAATGAGCAGTTCTTC.

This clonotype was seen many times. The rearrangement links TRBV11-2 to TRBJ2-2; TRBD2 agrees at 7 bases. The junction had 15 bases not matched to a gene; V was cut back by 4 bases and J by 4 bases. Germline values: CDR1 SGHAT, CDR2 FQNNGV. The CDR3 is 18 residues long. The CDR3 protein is CASSSPAGGSWGTGELFF. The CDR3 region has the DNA TGTGCCAGCAGCTCTCCCGCGGGCGGGAGTTGGGGCACCGGGGAGCTGTTTTTT.

The CDR3 region has the DNA TGTGCCAGCAGTCCACTACGGACTAGCGGGAGATTATTCGAGCAGTACTTC. It specifies CASSPLRTSGRLFEQYF. V gene TRBV28 combines with J gene TRBJ2-7; 13 positions match TRBD2. The CDR3 is 17 residues long. The V segment lost 5 bases and the J segment 6 bases; nucleotides outside the gene matches: 13. The V gene's germline CDR1 is MDHEN and CDR2 SYDVKM.

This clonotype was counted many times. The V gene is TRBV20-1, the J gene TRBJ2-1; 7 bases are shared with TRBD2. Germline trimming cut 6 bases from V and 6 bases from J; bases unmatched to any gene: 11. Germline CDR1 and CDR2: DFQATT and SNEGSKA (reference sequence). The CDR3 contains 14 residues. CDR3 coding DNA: TGCAGTGCCCTCACCGGGACTATCTTCAATGAGCAGTTCTTC. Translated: CSALTGTIFNEQFF.

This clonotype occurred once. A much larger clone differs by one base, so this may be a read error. CDR3 sequence: CASSLFGDSPSAIDSYTF. The CDR3, as DNA: TGCGCCAGCAGCCTATTCGGGGACAGCCCAAGTGCTATTGATAGCTACACCTTC. V gene TRBV4-1 combines with J gene TRBJ1-2; TRBD1 matches at 7 bases. The CDR3 has 18 residues. V shed 4 bases, J shed 9 bases, and the junction held 23 bases outside the gene matches. Germline V CDR1 and CDR2: MGHRA, YSYEKL.

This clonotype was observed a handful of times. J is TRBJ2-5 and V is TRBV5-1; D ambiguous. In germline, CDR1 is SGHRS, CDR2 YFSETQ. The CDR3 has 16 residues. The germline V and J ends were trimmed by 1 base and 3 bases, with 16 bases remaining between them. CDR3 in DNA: TGCGCCAGCAGCTTGCTCCCATTAGCTGGAAAAGAGACCCAGTACTTC. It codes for CASSLLPLAGKETQYF.

The CDR3 nucleotides read TGTGCCAGCAGAGAAAAGCGGGAGGCCCCCAAAAACATTCAGTACTTC. Its protein is CASREKREAPKNIQYF. The chain is built from TRBV21-1 and TRBJ2-4; the DNA was not used to check the table's D call, TRBD2. TRBV21-1 is marked as a pseudogene. The CDR3 totals 16 residues.

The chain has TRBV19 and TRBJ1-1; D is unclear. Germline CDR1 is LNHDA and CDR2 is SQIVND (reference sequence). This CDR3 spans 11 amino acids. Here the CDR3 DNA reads TGTGTCACCAACGGACGGTCGGAGGCTTTCTTT. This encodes CVTNGRSEAFF.

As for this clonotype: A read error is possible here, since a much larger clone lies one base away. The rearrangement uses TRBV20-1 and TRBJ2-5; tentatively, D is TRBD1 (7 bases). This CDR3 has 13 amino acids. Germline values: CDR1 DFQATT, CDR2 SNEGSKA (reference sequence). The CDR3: CGAFGGGRETQYF. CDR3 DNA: TGCGGTGCTTTCGGAGGGGGCAGGGAGACCCAGTACTTC.

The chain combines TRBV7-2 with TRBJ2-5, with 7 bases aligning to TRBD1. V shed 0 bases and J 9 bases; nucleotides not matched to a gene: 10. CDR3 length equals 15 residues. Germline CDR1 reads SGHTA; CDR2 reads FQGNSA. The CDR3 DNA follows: TGTGCCAGCAGCTTAGCTGGGACAGTCGGTGAGGCCCAGTACTTC. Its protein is CASSLAGTVGEAQYF. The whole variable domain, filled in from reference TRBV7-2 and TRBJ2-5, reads GAGVSQSPSNKVTEKGKDVELRCDPISGHTALYWYRQSLGQGLEFLIYFQGNSAPDKSGLPSDRFSAERTGGSVSTLTIQRTQQEDSAVYLCASSLAGTVGEAQYFGPGTRLLVL.

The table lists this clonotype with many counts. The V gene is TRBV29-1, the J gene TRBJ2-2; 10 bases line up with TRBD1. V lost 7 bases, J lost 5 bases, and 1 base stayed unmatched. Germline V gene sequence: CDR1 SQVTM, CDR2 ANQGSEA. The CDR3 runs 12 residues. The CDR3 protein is CSAGQGTGELFF. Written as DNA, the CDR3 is TGCAGCGCGGGACAGGGGACCGGGGAGCTGTTTTTT.